The 14 T cell receptor beta chains reported below all come from one sample, sequenced in a study of PD-1 blockade in classical Hodgkin lymphoma. This table comes from immunoSEQ multiplex PCR, and its TCRdb copy is limited to in-frame clones, with some not included. The table records about 46,000 clones, about three quarters of them present only once. All patients experienced relapse after autologous stem cell transplantation, and brentuximab vedotin exposure was variable. The source was peripheral blood mononuclear cells (PBMCs), collected before the second cycle of nivolumab. These receptors were obtained from a human donor with classical Hodgkin lymphoma.

Here the CDR3 reads CASGWGLAGGHNEQFF. Here the CDR3 DNA reads TGTGCTAGTGGTTGGGGGCTAGCGGGTGGGCACAATGAGCAGTTCTTC. The chain couples TRBV12-5 to TRBJ2-1, with 8 bases identical to TRBD2. This CDR3 spans 16 amino acids. From germline, CDR1 is LGHNT and CDR2 FRNRAP. The ends lost 4 bases at V and 5 bases at J; junction bases unmatched: 10. The variable domain in full, with the rest retrieved from reference TRBV12-5 and TRBJ2-1, is DARVTQTPRHKVTEMGQEVTMRCQPILGHNTVFWYRQTMMQGLELLAYFRNRAPLDDSGMPKDRFSAEMPDATLATLKIQPSEPRDSAVYFCASGWGLAGGHNEQFFGPGTRLTVL.

The chain carries TRBV5-6 and TRBJ1-1, with D maybe TRBD1 (5 bases). The V gene lost 2 bases and the J gene lost 1 base, with 6 bases spanning the gap. The germline V gene encodes CDR1 SGHDT and CDR2 YYEEEE. CDR3 length: 13 amino acids. This CDR3 reads CASSFGGNTEAFF. The CDR3 DNA is TGTGCCAGCAGCTTTGGGGGGAACACTGAAGCTTTCTTT.

A single count supports this clone. The chain is built from TRBV6-1 and TRBJ1-1, with a tentative D call TRBD1 (5 bases). The CDR3 is 14 amino acids. Trimming removed 5 bases at V and 7 bases at J, with 17 bases between. Germline CDR1 MNHNS, CDR2 SASEGT. Here the CDR3 DNA reads TGTGCCAGCAGTCCTCTCGAGGGGCAGGGTGAAGCTTTCTTT. Protein: CASSPLEGQGEAFF.

CDR3: CASSVEVGGPYEQFF. The CDR3 nucleotides read TGTGCCAGCAGCGTAGAGGTGGGAGGGCCCTATGAGCAGTTCTTC. The chain recombines TRBV9 with TRBJ2-1, with 7 bases matching TRBD2. Trimming at V came to 0 bases and at J to 8 bases, leaving 8 bases not matched to a gene. Germline assignment: CDR1 SGDLS and CDR2 YYNGEE. The CDR3 extends over 15 amino acids.

This chain connects TRBV13 to TRBJ1-1; D unresolved. The CDR3 has 12 residues. CDR1 PRHDT and CDR2 FYEKMQ come from the germline V gene (reference sequence). Trimming removed 6 bases at V and 1 base at J, with 6 bases between. The CDR3 sequence: CASRRTNTEAFF. As DNA, the CDR3 is TGTGCCAGCAGACGGACGAACACTGAAGCTTTCTTT.

Only a few counts were recorded for this clone. The chain employs TRBV7-3 and TRBJ1-1; 7 nucleotides align to TRBD1. The ends lost 2 bases at V and 3 bases at J; junction bases unmatched: 3. Germline-derived CDR1 and CDR2 are SGHTA and FQGTGA. The CDR3 runs to 14 residues. The CDR3 region is CASSLYRGHTEAFF. The DNA of the CDR3 is TGTGCCAGCAGCTTATACAGGGGTCACACTGAAGCTTTCTTT.

The gene calls are TRBV18 and TRBJ1-2; a possible D gene is TRBD1 (5 bases). From germline, CDR1 is KGHSH and CDR2 LQKENI. This CDR3 contains 14 residues. Trimming shortened V by 4 bases and J by 8 bases, and 17 bases separated the two germline ends. CDR3 loop: CASSRGEKPFGYTF. The CDR3 region has the DNA TGTGCCAGCTCACGGGGGGAAAAACCTTTCGGCTACACCTTC.

The rearrangement links TRBV27 to TRBJ1-4, with D hard to call. Trimming took 6 bases from V and 6 from J, leaving 14 bases between them. CDR1 is MNHEY and CDR2 is SMNVEV in the germline V gene (reference sequence). The CDR3 is 14 amino acids. The CDR3 spells CASSRGNSYEKLFF. CDR3 DNA sequence: TGTGCCAGCAGCCGTGGGAACAGTTATGAAAAACTGTTTTTT.

This chain links TRBV18 with TRBJ1-2; TRBD1 matches at 7 bases. The CDR3 is made up of 15 amino acids. Germline V gene data show CDR1 as KGHSH and CDR2 as LQKENI. The V and J ends lost 0 bases and 8 bases, in that order; junction bases with no gene match: 9. The CDR3 region is CASSPPLVAGGGYTF. The CDR3 DNA follows: TGTGCCAGCTCACCACCGTTGGTCGCAGGGGGAGGCTACACCTTC.

V is TRBV18 and J is TRBJ1-2, with D maybe TRBD1 (6 bases). V lost 3 bases and J lost 4, with 15 bases in between. CDR3 size: 15 residues. CDR1 is KGHSH, CDR2 LQKENI, per germline. DNA of the CDR3: TGTGCCAGCTCACCCCCCCCAGGGGCTGGCTATGGCTACACCTTC. Its protein is CASSPPPGAGYGYTF.

In nucleotides, the CDR3 is TGTGCCAGCAGCCCCTTGACGGGAACCGCCTACGAGCAGTACTTC. Its translation is CASSPLTGTAYEQYF. The rearrangement uses TRBV11-3 and TRBJ2-7; D possibly corresponds to TRBD2 (5 bases). CDR1 and CDR2 from the germline V gene are SGHNT and YENEEA. Trimming left V 5 bases short and J 2 bases short, with 16 bases between. The CDR3 has 15 amino acids.

V and J are TRBV7-2 and TRBJ2-1; 8 bases map to TRBD1. The CDR3 length is 14 residues. CDR1 and CDR2 from the germline V gene are SGHTA and FQGNSA. With V trimmed by 4 bases and J by 6 bases, 5 bases remained unmatched. The DNA of the CDR3 is TGTGCCAGCAGCTACAGGGGGTATGCCAATGAGCAGTTCTTC. Translated: CASSYRGYANEQFF.

The chain has TRBV6-1 and TRBJ1-1; D gene uncertain. Germline V CDR1 and CDR2: MNHNS, SASEGT. V gave up 4 bases and J gave up 1 base, with 7 bases separating them. This CDR3 contains 13 residues. The CDR3 spells CASSVQRNTEAFF. CDR3 nucleotide sequence: TGTGCCAGCAGTGTACAGAGGAACACTGAAGCTTTCTTT.

This clone was observed a single time. The chain has TRBV4-2 and TRBJ2-3; the D call may be TRBD1 or TRBD2 (5 bases each). The CDR3 totals 16 residues. Per the germline V gene, CDR1 is LGHNA and CDR2 is YNFKEQ. Trimming took off 0 bases at V and 2 bases at J, with 12 bases between the two ends. The CDR3 region is CASSQDITGPTDTQYF. CDR3 bases: TGTGCCAGCAGCCAAGATATTACGGGGCCCACAGATACGCAGTATTTT.